This entry concerns a single T cell receptor (beta chain). The data were obtained in a study of blood T cell dynamics during melanoma immunotherapy. Germline V gene sequence: CDR1 SGHNT, CDR2 YYREEE (reference sequence). V lost 5 bases and J lost 4; bases outside the gene matches: 12. The CDR3 is made up of 17 amino acids. The time point is: week 3, after first cycle of checkpoint inhibitor. Sequencing used immunoSEQ multiplex PCR; TCRdb keeps in-frame clones, though not all of them. The data contain about 7,300 clones, roughly 77% of them singletons. This clonotype originated in a human donor with melanoma. The genes are TRBV5-4 and TRBJ2-5; 12 bases match TRBD2. The sequences come from blood, collected from a patient treated with checkpoint blockade. CDR3 amino acids: CASRSSGGAFGRETQYF. The CDR3, as DNA: TGTGCCAGCAGGTCTAGCGGGGGGGCGTTTGGTAGAGAGACCCAGTACTTC.